These 2 T cell receptor beta chains were sequenced from one sample in a study of STAT3 mutations in large granular lymphocyte leukemia. Study-level findings and limits: At least one immunodominant TCR beta clonotype appeared in every T-cell large granular lymphocyte leukemia patient.

For these receptors, no antigen is known. Measured with immunoSEQ multiplex PCR; TCRdb has only the in-frame clones, and not every one. The sample includes 30,000 to 40,000 clones, about 90% of them seen just once. Input material: peripheral blood mononuclear cells. The source of these receptors is a man aged 60 to 69 with T-cell large granular lymphocyte leukemia. Some clones in this sample may be carry-over from other donors' samples.

On this clone itself: At one end, the junction sequence differs from germline, possibly due to a read error. This chain connects TRBV7-7 to TRBJ2-1; D may be TRBD1 (7 bases). Per germline, CDR1 SSHAT and CDR2 FNYEAQ (reference sequence). The CDR3 is made up of 16 amino acids. The CDR3 DNA reads as TGTGCTAGCAGCTTAGCGGCAGGGGGGTCTTACAATGAGCAGTTCTTC. Amino acid sequence: CASSLAAGGSYNEQFF. Combining the CDR3 with reference TRBV7-7 and TRBJ2-1 gives the whole variable domain GAGVSQSPRYKVTKRGQDVTLRCDPISSHATLYWYQQALGQGPEFLTYFNYEAQPDKSGLPSDRFSAERPEGSISTLTIQRTEQRDSAMYRCASSLAAGGSYNEQFFGPGTRLTVL.

The V call is TRBV18, the J call TRBJ1-1, with TRBD1 matching over 7 bases. Germline CDR1 is KGHSH and CDR2 is LQKENI. V lost 1 base to trimming and J lost 2 bases; unmatched junction nucleotides: 1. The CDR3 loop spans 14 amino acids. The CDR3 DNA reads as TGTGCCAGCTCACCACGGGACAGCAACACTGAAGCTTTCTTT. Its protein is CASSPRDSNTEAFF.